Listed here are 21 T cell receptor beta chains from one sample, sequenced in a study of identical twins. TCRdb used MiXCR to reprocess the 5' RACE reads, holding one entry per CDR3 protein. This table has hundreds of thousands of distinct CDR3 sequences, about 7.3% appearing once. The sample was also linked to a second study, of yellow fever vaccine responses in identical twins.

Sequencing was done on a sample of memory (CD45RO+) T cells sorted from blood. The receptor set was obtained from a woman aged 18 to 35 in good health.

This clonotype appeared a few times. CDR3 residues: CASSQSQTSGYQETQYF. The CDR3 DNA reads as TGCGCCAGCAGCCAAAGTCAGACTAGCGGGTACCAAGAGACCCAGTACTTC. The J gene is TRBJ2-5, the V gene TRBV4-1; 10 positions agree with TRBD2. This CDR3 comprises 17 residues. The V gene end was trimmed by 2 bases and the J gene end by 0 bases; junction bases not matched to a gene: 6. CDR1 is MGHRA, CDR2 YSYEKL, per germline.

This clonotype was observed at least ten times. The rearrangement uses TRBV2 and TRBJ2-7; possibly TRBD1 for D (6 bases). V lost 8 bases, J lost 0 bases, and 14 bases lay in between. The CDR3 extends over 14 amino acids. CDR1 is SNHLY, CDR2 FYNNEI, per germline. The CDR3 DNA reads TGTGCCAGCTTGATGGACAGCAGCTCCTACGAGCAGTACGTC. Translating gives CASLMDSSSYEQYV.

V usage is TRBV15 and J usage is TRBJ2-3; D might be TRBD1 (6 bases). This CDR3 has 15 amino acids. Looked up from germline, CDR1 is LNHNV and CDR2 is YYDKDF (reference sequence). The germline V and J ends were trimmed by 0 bases and 8 bases, with 15 bases remaining between them. The CDR3 DNA reads TGTGCCACCAGCAGAGAGACAGGAGGCCAAGCTACGCAGTATTTT. Amino acids: CATSRETGGQATQYF.

This clonotype was seen more than once but under ten times. V is TRBV7-9 and J is TRBJ2-1, with 8 bases matching TRBD2. Looked up from germline, CDR1 is SEHNR and CDR2 is FQNEAQ (reference sequence). With 5 bases clipped from V and 3 bases from J, the junction kept 3 bases outside the gene matches. The CDR3 spans 14 residues. In DNA, the CDR3 is TGTGCCAGCAGCCCAAGCGGGAGCTACAATGAGCAGTTCTTC. This encodes CASSPSGSYNEQFF.

This sequence joins TRBV2 and TRBJ2-1; 8 positions agree with TRBD1. There are 15 residues in the CDR3. V was pared by 1 base and J by 7 bases, with 6 bases of the junction left unmatched. Germline V gene sequence: CDR1 SNHLY, CDR2 FYNNEI. CDR3 coding DNA: TGTGCCAGCAGTGAAGGGCAGGGGGCGATTAATGAGCAGTTCTTC. This translates into CASSEGQGAINEQFF.

This clonotype was seen many times. The chain joins TRBV4-1 to TRBJ2-3; tentative D call: TRBD2 (6 bases). CDR1 is MGHRA and CDR2 is YSYEKL in the germline V gene. Trimming took 4 bases from V and 0 from J, leaving 11 bases between them. The CDR3 loop spans 15 amino acids. CDR3 sequence (DNA): TGCGCCAGCAGCCTGATTGGACTAAGCACAGATACGCAGTATTTT. This encodes CASSLIGLSTDTQYF.

This clonotype was found a few times. J is TRBJ1-2 and V is TRBV9; D gene uncertain. The CDR3 runs 13 residues. Between the trimmed V and J ends, which lost 4 bases and 4 bases, there was a span of 11 bases. CDR1 is SGDLS, CDR2 YYNGEE, per germline. The CDR3 nucleotides are TGTGCCAGCAGCACCAGCGACACCTATGGCTACACCTTC. This gives the protein CASSTSDTYGYTF.

This clonotype was detected ten times or more. This chain joins TRBV12-3 or TRBV12-4 and TRBJ2-3; D is ambiguous. This CDR3 is 13 amino acids long. The V end lost 4 bases, the J end lost 2 bases, and 7 bases lay between the germline ends. The CDR3 protein is CASSSQLTDTQYF. CDR3 DNA sequence: TGTGCCAGCAGTTCTCAGCTCACAGATACGCAGTATTTT.

The rearrangement joins TRBV20-1 to TRBJ2-7; TRBD1 agrees at 7 bases. Per the germline V gene, CDR1 is DFQATT and CDR2 is SNEGSKA (reference sequence). This CDR3 is built from 13 residues. V lost 6 bases, J lost 3 bases, and 8 bases stayed unmatched. DNA of the CDR3: TGCAGTGCCGACGGACAGGATAACTACGAGCAGTACTTC. Amino acids: CSADGQDNYEQYF.

This clonotype has at least ten counts. The chain recombines TRBV5-1 with TRBJ1-1, with TRBD1 as a possible D gene (5 bases). The germline V gene encodes CDR1 SGHRS and CDR2 YFSETQ. V shed 4 bases and J shed 5 bases, with 15 bases lying between them. CDR3 length: 14 residues. In nucleotides, the CDR3 is TGCGCCAGCAGCCCGAGGGACTTGCGGACTGAAGCTTTCTTT. Protein sequence: CASSPRDLRTEAFF.

This clonotype was observed a few times. J is TRBJ2-1 and V is TRBV7-8, with D possibly TRBD2 on 5 matching bases. This CDR3 has 16 residues. V lost 1 base to trimming and J lost 2 bases, with 12 bases between them. Germline CDR1 reads SGHVS; CDR2 reads FQNEAQ. DNA of the CDR3: TGTGCCAGCAGCTTAGGCTCAAGCGGTCCCTACAATGAGCAGTTCTTC. Translation gives CASSLGSSGPYNEQFF.

This clonotype has more than one count but fewer than ten. The V and J genes are TRBV10-3 and TRBJ1-2; D is perhaps TRBD1 (6 bases). Between the trimmed V and J ends, which lost 7 bases and 6 bases, there was a span of 21 bases. The germline V gene has CDR1 ENHRY and CDR2 SYGVKD. The CDR3 has 15 amino acids. CDR3 loop: CAIIVRPGHIHGYTF. CDR3 DNA: TGTGCCATCATCGTTCGCCCGGGACACATACATGGCTACACCTTC.

The table lists this clonotype with a few counts. This chain joins TRBV5-5 and TRBJ1-1, with 7 bases matching TRBD1. This CDR3 region has 14 residues. The J segment lost 4 bases and the V segment lost 4 bases, leaving 7 bases of the junction unmatched. The germline V gene encodes CDR1 SGHKS and CDR2 YYEKEE (reference sequence). CDR3 amino acids: CASSNRGGGTEAFF. CDR3 DNA sequence: TGTGCCAGCAGCAACAGGGGCGGGGGCACTGAAGCTTTCTTT.

This clonotype was seen only a few times. The gene calls are TRBV6-2 or TRBV6-3 and TRBJ2-7, with D possibly TRBD2 on 6 matching bases. The CDR3 consists of 12 residues. Trimming took 5 bases from V and 5 from J, leaving 10 bases between them. The germline V gene has CDR1 MNHEY and CDR2 SVGEGT. This chain's CDR3 is CASSRGLNEQYV. The DNA of the CDR3 is TGTGCCAGCAGTAGAGGACTAAACGAGCAGTACGTC.

This clonotype was observed at least ten times. The gene calls are TRBV5-1 and TRBJ1-1, with D possibly TRBD1 on 6 matching bases. This CDR3 is built from 15 residues. The V gene lost 0 bases and the J gene lost 0 bases, with 9 bases spanning the gap. Germline-derived CDR1 and CDR2 are SGHRS and YFSETQ. The CDR3: CASSLGGGMNTEAFF. As DNA, the CDR3 is TGCGCCAGCAGCTTGGGCGGGGGCATGAACACTGAAGCTTTCTTT.

This clonotype turned up a few times. This chain uses TRBV10-1 with TRBJ2-1; TRBD2 agrees at 9 bases. The germline CDR1 and CDR2 sequences are WNHNN and SYGVQD (reference sequence). The CDR3 is made up of 17 amino acids. V shed 2 bases, J shed 2 bases, and the junction held 7 bases outside the gene matches. Here the CDR3 DNA reads TGCGCCAGCAGTGAGGACTTAGCGGGGGCGACCTACAATGAGCAGTTCTTC. This sequence encodes CASSEDLAGATYNEQFF.

The chain carries TRBV6-2 or TRBV6-3 and TRBJ2-3, with TRBD1 as a possible D gene (6 bases). CDR3 length: 15 amino acids. The V end was cut by 0 bases, the J end by 0 bases, with 7 bases between. In germline, CDR1 is MNHEY, CDR2 SVGEGT. The CDR3 DNA reads TGTGCCAGCAGTTACTCAGGGACAAGCACAGATACGCAGTATTTT. Translating gives CASSYSGTSTDTQYF.

This clonotype was counted ten times or more. J is TRBJ2-1 and V is TRBV5-1; D is unresolved. The CDR3 length is 12 residues. The V end was cut by 0 bases, the J end by 8 bases, with 6 bases between. Germline-derived CDR1 and CDR2 are SGHRS and YFSETQ. The DNA of the CDR3 is TGCGCCAGCAGCTTGGAGGAGTATGAGCAGTTCTTC. Amino acid sequence: CASSLEEYEQFF.

This clonotype has a count of ten or more. The chain employs TRBV7-8 and TRBJ2-2, with TRBD1 identical over 8 bases. The germline V gene has CDR1 SGHVS and CDR2 FQNEAQ. Trimming cost V 10 bases and J 5 bases; bases outside gene matches: 12. This CDR3 has 15 residues. The CDR3 nucleotides read TGTGCCACCCAGGGGGCAGGGCGCCGTACCGGGGAGCTGTTTTTT. Protein sequence: CATQGAGRRTGELFF.

This clonotype was observed a handful of times. This CDR3 is CASSVGQTAFF. CDR3 in DNA: TGTGCCAGCAGTGTAGGGCAGACGGCTTTCTTT. V and J are TRBV6-1 and TRBJ1-1; no firm D call. Between the trimmed V and J ends, which lost 4 bases and 11 bases, there was a span of 11 bases. Germline V lookup: CDR1 MNHNS, CDR2 SASEGT. The CDR3 loop spans 11 amino acids.

This clonotype was counted at least ten times. The chain carries TRBV29-1 and TRBJ1-1; D unclear. Trimming took off 4 bases at V and 0 bases at J, with 9 bases between the two ends. The CDR3 length is 13 residues. In germline, CDR1 is SQVTM, CDR2 ANQGSEA. The CDR3, as DNA: TGCAGCGTTGCTTCACAAATGAACACTGAAGCTTTCTTT. Its protein is CSVASQMNTEAFF.